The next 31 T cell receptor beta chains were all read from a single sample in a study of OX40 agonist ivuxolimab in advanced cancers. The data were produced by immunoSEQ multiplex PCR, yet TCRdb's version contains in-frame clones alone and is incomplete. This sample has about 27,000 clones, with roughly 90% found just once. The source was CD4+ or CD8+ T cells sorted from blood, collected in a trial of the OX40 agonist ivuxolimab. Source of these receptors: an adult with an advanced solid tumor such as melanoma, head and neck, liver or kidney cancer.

The CDR3 bases are TGTGCCAGCAGCTCCGCCGGGCATCGGAGAGCCTACGAGCAGTACTTC. Its protein is CASSSAGHRRAYEQYF. The rearrangement uses TRBV7-9 and TRBJ2-7; D ambiguous. Per the germline V gene, CDR1 is SEHNR and CDR2 is FQNEAQ (reference sequence). This CDR3 has 16 amino acids. Trimming stripped 4 bases from V and 2 bases from J, with 18 bases between.

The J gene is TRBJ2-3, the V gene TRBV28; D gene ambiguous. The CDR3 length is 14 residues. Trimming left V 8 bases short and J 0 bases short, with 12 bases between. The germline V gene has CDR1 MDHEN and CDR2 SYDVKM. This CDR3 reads CASAIRRSTDTQYF. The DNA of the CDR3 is TGTGCCAGCGCTATAAGGCGTAGCACAGATACGCAGTATTTT.

The CDR3 sequence is CASSYRQGNEQYF. The CDR3 DNA is TGTGCCAGCAGTTATAGACAGGGAAACGAGCAGTACTTC. The V gene is TRBV6-6, the J gene TRBJ2-7, with 7 bases identical to TRBD1. The V and J ends lost 3 bases and 5 bases, in that order; junction bases with no gene match: 4. Germline V gene lookup returns CDR1 MNHNY and CDR2 SVGAGI (reference sequence). The CDR3 is made up of 13 amino acids.

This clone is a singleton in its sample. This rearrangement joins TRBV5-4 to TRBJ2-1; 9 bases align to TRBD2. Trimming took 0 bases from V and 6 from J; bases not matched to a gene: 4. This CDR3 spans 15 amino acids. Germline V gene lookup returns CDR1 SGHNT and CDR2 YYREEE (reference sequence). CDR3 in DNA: TGTGCCAGCAGCTTGGAACCAGCGGGGGGCAATGAGCAGTTCTTC. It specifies CASSLEPAGGNEQFF.

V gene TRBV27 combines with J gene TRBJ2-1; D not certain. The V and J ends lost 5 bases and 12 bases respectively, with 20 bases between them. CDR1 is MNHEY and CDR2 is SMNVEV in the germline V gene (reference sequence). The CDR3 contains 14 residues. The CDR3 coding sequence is TGTGCCAGCAGTCCGATCCAACAAGTCTTTGGGCAGTTCTTC. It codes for CASSPIQQVFGQFF.

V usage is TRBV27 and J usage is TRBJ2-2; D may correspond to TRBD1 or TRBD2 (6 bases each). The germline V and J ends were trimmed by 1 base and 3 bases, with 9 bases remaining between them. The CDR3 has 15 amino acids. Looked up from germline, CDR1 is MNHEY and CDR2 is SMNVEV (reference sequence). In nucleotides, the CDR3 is TGTGCCAGCAGTTTATGGGGGGCGGACACCGGGGAGCTGTTTTTT. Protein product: CASSLWGADTGELFF.

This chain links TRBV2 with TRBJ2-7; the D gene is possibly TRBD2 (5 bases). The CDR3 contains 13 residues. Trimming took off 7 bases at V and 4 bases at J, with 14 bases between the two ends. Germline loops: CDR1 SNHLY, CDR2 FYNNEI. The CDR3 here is CASKMGESYEQYF. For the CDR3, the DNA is TGTGCCAGCAAGATGGGAGAGTCTTACGAGCAGTACTTC.

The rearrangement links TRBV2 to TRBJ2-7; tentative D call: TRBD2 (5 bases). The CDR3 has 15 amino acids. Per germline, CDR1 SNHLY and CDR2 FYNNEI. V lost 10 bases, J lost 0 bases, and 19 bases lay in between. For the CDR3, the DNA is TGTGCCATCATGGAGGCAGTCCAAAGCTCCTACGAGCAGTACTTC. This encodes CAIMEAVQSSYEQYF.

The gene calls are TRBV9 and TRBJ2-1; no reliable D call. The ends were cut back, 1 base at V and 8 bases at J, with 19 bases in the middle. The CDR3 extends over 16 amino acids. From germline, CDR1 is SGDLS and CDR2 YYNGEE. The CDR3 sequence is CASSVYLTQPPYEQFF. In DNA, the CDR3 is TGTGCCAGCAGCGTATATTTGACTCAACCTCCCTATGAGCAGTTCTTC.

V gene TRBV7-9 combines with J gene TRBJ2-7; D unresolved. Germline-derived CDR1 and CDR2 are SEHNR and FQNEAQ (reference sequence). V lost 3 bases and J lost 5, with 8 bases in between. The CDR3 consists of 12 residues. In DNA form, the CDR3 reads TGTGCCAGCAGCTTCGCCGCTCACGAGCAGTACTTC. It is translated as CASSFAAHEQYF.

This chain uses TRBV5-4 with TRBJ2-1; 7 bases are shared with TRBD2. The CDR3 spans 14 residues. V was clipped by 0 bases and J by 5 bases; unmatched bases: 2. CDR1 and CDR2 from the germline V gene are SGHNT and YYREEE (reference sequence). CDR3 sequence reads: CASSLDLADNEQFF. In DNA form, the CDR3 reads TGTGCCAGCAGCTTGGATCTAGCGGACAATGAGCAGTTCTTC.

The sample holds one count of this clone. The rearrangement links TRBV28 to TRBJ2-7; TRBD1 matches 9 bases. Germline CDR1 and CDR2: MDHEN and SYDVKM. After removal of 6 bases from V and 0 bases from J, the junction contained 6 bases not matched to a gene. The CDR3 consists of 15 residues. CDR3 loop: CASSYRGPLSYEQYF. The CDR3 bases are TGTGCCAGCAGCTACAGGGGGCCCCTCTCCTACGAGCAGTACTTC.

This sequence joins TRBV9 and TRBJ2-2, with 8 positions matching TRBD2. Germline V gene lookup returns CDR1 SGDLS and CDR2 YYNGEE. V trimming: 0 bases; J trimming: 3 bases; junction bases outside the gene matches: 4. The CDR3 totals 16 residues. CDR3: CASSVAAGADTGELFF. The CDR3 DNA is TGTGCCAGCAGCGTAGCAGCGGGAGCGGACACCGGGGAGCTGTTTTTT.

The CDR3 DNA is TGTGCCAGCAGTGATGACAGGGGATTTTTACATCAGCCCCAGCATTTT. The encoded protein is CASSDDRGFLHQPQHF. The rearrangement joins TRBV6-1 to TRBJ1-5; 8 nucleotides line up with TRBD1. This CDR3 is built from 16 residues. V dropped 3 bases and J dropped 5; count of bases not matched to a gene: 9. Germline V lookup: CDR1 MNHNS, CDR2 SASEGT.

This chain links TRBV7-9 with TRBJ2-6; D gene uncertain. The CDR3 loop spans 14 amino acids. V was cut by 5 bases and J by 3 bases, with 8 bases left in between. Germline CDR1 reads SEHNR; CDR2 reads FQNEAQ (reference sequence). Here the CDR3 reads CASSLDGGANVLTF. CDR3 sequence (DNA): TGTGCCAGCAGCCTGGACGGTGGGGCCAACGTCCTGACTTTC.

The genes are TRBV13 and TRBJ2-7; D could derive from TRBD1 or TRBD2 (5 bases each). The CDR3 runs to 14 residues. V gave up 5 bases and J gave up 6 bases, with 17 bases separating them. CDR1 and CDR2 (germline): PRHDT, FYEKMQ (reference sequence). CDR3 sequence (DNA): TGTGCCAGCAGCCCGGGACCCTTAGAAGGCGAGCAGTACTTC. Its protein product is CASSPGPLEGEQYF.

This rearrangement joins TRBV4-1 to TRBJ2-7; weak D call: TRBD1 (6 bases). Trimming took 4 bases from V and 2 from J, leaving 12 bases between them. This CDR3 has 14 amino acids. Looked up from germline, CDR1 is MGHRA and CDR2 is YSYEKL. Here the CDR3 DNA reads TGCGCCAGCAGCCGCGACAGGTTCGCCTACGAGCAGTACTTC. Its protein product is CASSRDRFAYEQYF.

This CDR3 reads CASSPWTSAGETQYF. CDR3 nucleotide sequence: TGTGCCAGCAGTCCATGGACTAGCGCCGGGGAGACCCAGTACTTC. The chain links TRBV27 to TRBJ2-5; TRBD2 matches 9 bases. This CDR3 is built from 15 residues. The ends lost 5 bases at V and 5 bases at J; junction bases unmatched: 9. CDR1 is MNHEY and CDR2 is SMNVEV in the germline V gene (reference sequence).

The CDR3 coding sequence is TGTGCCAGCAGCTTAGGATTCTCCGGGGGGCTGGGAAACACCATATATTTT. Residues: CASSLGFSGGLGNTIYF. V is TRBV7-8 and J is TRBJ1-3, with a weak D call TRBD1 (6 bases). The V and J ends lost 1 base and 4 bases respectively, with 17 bases between them. From germline, CDR1 is SGHVS and CDR2 FQNEAQ. The CDR3 is 17 residues long.

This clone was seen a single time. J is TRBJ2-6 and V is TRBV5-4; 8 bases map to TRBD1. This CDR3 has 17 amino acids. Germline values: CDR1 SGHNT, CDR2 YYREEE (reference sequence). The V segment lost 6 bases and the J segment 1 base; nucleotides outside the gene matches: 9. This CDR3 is CASTWTGIESGANVLTF. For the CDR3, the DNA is TGTGCCAGCACCTGGACAGGGATAGAATCTGGGGCCAACGTCCTGACTTTC.

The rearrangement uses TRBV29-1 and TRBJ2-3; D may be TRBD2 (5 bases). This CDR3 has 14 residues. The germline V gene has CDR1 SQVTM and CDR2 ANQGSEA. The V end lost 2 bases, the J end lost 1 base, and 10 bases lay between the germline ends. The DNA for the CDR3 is TGCAGCGTTGAACGAGGGCCCGGCACAGATACGCAGTATTTT. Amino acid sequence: CSVERGPGTDTQYF.

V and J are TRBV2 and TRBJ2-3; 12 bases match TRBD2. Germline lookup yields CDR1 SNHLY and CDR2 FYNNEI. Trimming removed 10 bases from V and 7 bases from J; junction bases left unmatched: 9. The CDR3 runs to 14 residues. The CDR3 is CAITPTSGRYTQYF. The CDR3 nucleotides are TGTGCCATCACCCCGACTAGCGGGAGATATACGCAGTATTTT.

CDR3 in amino acids: CASSQATGPLSYEQYF. The CDR3 region has the DNA TGCGCCAGCAGCCAAGCGACAGGGCCCCTCTCCTACGAGCAGTACTTC. This rearrangement joins TRBV4-3 to TRBJ2-7; 7 nucleotides line up with TRBD1. The CDR3 sequence is 16 residues long. With V trimmed by 1 base and J by 0 bases, 6 bases remained unmatched. Germline lookup yields CDR1 LGHNA and CDR2 YSLEER.

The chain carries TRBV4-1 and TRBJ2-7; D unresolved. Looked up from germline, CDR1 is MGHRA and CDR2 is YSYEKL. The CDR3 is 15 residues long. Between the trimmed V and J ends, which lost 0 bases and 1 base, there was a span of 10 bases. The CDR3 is CASSQDAKPSYEQYF. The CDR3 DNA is TGCGCCAGCAGCCAAGATGCCAAACCTTCCTACGAGCAGTACTTC.

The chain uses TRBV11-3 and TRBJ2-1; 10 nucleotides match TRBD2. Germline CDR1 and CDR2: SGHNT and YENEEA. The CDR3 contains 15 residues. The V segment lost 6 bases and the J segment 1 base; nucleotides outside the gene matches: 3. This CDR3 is CASSRTSGSYNEQFF. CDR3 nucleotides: TGTGCCAGCAGTAGGACTAGCGGTTCCTACAATGAGCAGTTCTTC. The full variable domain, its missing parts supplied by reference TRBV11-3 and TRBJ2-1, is EAGVVQSPRYKIIEKKQPVAFWCNPISGHNTLYWYLQNLGQGPELLIRYENEEAVDDSQLPKDRFSAERLKGVDSTLKIQPAELGDSAVYLCASSRTSGSYNEQFFGPGTRLTVL.

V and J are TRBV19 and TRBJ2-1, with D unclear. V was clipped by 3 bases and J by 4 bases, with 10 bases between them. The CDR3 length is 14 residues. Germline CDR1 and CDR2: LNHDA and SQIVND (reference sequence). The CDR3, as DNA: TGTGCCAGTAGTATGGGCGGTCAATACAATGAGCAGTTCTTC. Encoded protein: CASSMGGQYNEQFF.

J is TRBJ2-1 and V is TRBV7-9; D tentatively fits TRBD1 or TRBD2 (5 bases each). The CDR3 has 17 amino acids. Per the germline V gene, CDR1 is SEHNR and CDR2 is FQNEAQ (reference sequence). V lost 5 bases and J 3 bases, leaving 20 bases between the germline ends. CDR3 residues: CASSPQGYGALYNEQFF. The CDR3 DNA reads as TGTGCCAGCAGCCCGCAGGGTTACGGGGCCCTCTACAATGAGCAGTTCTTC.

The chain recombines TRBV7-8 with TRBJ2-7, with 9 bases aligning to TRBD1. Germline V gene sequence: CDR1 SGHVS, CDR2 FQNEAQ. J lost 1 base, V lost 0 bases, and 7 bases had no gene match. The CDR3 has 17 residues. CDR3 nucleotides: TGTGCCAGCAGCTTAGCGCGAACAGGGGGCGCTTCCTACGAGCAGTACTTC. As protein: CASSLARTGGASYEQYF.

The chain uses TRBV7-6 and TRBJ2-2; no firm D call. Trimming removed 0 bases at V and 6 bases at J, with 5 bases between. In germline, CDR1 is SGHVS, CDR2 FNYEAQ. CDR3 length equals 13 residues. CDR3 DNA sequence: TGTGCCAGCAGCTTAGCTGGATCCGGGGAGCTGTTTTTT. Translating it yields CASSLAGSGELFF.

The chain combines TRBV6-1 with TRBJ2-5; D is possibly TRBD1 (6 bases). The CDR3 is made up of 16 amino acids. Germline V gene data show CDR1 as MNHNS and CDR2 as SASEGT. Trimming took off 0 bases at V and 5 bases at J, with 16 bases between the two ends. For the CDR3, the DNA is TGTGCCAGCAGTGAAGCGACAGGAGGTTCGGAGGAGACCCAGTACTTC. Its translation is CASSEATGGSEETQYF.

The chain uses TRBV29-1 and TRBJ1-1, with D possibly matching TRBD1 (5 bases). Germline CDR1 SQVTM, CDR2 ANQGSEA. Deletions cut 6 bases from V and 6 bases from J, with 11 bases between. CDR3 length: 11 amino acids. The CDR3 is CSVTREPEAFF. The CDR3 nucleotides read TGCAGCGTCACCAGGGAGCCTGAAGCTTTCTTT. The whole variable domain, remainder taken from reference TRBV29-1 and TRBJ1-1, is SAVISQKPSRDICQRGTSLTIQCQVDSQVTMMFWYRQQPGQSLTLIATANQGSEATYESGFVIDKFPISRPNLTFSTLTVSNMSPEDSSIYLCSVTREPEAFFGQGTRLTVV.